This TCR beta chain was identified in a study of blood T cell repertoires in COVID-19. Overall study: Italy, Spain and the United States were the sources of the convalescent and acute COVID-19 samples. Nucleic acid was either cDNA or gDNA, and it came from T cells, B-cell-depleted T cells, or PBMCs.

V lost 5 bases and J lost 6, with 12 bases in between. This CDR3 region has 13 residues. Germline V CDR1 and CDR2: SGHTA, FQGTGA. Study processing details: Reference gene primers were amplified, and this amplification served to estimate nucleated cell counts. Generated by immunoSEQ multiplex PCR, the TCRdb table keeps only in-frame clones and is missing some. The DNA gave D and trimming, while V, J and clone size come from that table. The sample has roughly 86,000 clones, approximately 86% seen once; the top ten hold about 5%. The sequenced sample consisted of peripheral blood. The rearrangement links TRBV7-3 to TRBJ2-3; perhaps TRBD2 as D (5 bases). This TCR came from a man aged 35-49 years with acute or convalescent COVID-19. This CDR3 is CASSPGRADTQYF. The DNA of the CDR3 is TGTGCCAGCAGCCCGGGAAGGGCGGATACGCAGTATTTT.